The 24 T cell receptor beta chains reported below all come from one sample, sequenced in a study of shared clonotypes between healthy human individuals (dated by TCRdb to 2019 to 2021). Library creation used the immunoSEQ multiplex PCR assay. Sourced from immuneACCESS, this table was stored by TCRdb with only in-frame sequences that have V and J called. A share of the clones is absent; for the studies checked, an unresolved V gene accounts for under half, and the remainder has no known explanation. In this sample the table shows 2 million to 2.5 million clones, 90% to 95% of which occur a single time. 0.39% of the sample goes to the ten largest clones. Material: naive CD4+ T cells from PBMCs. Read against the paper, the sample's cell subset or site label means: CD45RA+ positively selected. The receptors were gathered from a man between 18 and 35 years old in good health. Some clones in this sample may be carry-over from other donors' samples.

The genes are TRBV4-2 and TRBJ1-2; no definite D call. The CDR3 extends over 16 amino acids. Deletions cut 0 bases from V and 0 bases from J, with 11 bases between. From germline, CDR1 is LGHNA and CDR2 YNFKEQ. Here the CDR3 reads CASSQDGTVPNYGYTF. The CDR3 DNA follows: TGTGCCAGCAGCCAAGATGGAACAGTACCTAACTATGGCTACACCTTC.

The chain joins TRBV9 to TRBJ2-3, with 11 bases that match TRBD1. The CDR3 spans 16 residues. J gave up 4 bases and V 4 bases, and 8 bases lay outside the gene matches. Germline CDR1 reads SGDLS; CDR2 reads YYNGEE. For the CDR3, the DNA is TGTGCCAGCAGCTTTCGGACAGGGGGCTTGGCAGATACGCAGTATTTT. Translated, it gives CASSFRTGGLADTQYF.

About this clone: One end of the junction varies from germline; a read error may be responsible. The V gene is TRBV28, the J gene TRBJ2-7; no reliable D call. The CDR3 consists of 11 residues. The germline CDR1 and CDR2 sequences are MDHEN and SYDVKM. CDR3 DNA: TGTGCCAGCAGGAGAACCTACGGGCAGTACTTC. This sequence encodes CASRRTYGQYF.

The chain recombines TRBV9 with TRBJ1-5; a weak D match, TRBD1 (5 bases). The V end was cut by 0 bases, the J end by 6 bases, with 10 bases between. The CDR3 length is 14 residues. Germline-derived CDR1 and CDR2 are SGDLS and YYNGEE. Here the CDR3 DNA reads TGTGCCAGCAGCGTAGGGGGGGAGCCTCAGCCCCAGCATTTT. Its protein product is CASSVGGEPQPQHF.

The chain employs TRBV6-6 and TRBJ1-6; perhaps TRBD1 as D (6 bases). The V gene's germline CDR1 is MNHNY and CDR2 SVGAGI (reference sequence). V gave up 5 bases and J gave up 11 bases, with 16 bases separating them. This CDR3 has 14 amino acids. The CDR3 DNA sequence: TGTGCCAGCAGTCCGAGTCCGGGACAACCACCCCTCCACTTT. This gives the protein CASSPSPGQPPLHF.

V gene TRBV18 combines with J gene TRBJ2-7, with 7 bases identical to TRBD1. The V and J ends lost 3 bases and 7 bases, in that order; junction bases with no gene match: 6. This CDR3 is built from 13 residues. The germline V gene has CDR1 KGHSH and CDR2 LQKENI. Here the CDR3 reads CASSPTGWMEQYF. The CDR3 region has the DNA TGTGCCAGCTCACCGACAGGGTGGATGGAGCAGTACTTC.

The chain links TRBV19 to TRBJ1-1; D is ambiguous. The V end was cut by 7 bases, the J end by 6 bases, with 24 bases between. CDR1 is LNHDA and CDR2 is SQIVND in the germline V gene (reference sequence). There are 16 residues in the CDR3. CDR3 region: CASIKNRATSVAEAFF. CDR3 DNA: TGTGCCAGTATAAAGAATAGGGCGACCTCGGTGGCTGAAGCTTTCTTT.

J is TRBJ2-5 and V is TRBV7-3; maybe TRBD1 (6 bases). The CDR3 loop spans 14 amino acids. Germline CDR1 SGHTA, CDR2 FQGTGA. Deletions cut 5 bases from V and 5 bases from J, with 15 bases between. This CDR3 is CASSRDRTGETQYF. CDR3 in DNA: TGTGCCAGCAGCCGTGACAGGACCGGGGAGACCCAGTACTTC. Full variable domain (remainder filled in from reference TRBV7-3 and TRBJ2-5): GAGVSQTPSNKVTEKGKYVELRCDPISGHTALYWYRQSLGQGPEFLIYFQGTGAADDSGLPNDRFFAVRPEGSVSTLKIQRTERGDSAVYLCASSRDRTGETQYFGPGTRLLVL.

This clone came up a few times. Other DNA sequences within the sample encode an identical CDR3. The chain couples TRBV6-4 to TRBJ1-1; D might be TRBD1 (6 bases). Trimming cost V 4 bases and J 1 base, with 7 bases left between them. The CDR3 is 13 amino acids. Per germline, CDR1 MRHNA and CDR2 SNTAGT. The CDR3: CASSATGNTEAFF. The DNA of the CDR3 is TGTGCCAGCAGTGCGACAGGGAACACTGAAGCTTTCTTT.

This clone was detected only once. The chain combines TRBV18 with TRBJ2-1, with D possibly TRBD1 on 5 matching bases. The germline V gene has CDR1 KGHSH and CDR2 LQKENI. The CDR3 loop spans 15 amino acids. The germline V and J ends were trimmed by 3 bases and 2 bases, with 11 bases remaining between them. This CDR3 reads CASSPPDSTYNEQFF. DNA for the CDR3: TGTGCCAGCTCACCGCCCGACAGCACCTACAATGAGCAGTTCTTC.

CDR3 amino acids: CASSASRTYNEQFF. CDR3 bases: TGTGCCAGCAGCGCCTCCCGGACCTACAATGAGCAGTTCTTC. The rearrangement joins TRBV6-1 to TRBJ2-1, with D unresolved. The CDR3 consists of 14 residues. V was clipped by 6 bases and J by 2 bases, with 11 bases between them. The V gene's germline CDR1 is MNHNS and CDR2 SASEGT.

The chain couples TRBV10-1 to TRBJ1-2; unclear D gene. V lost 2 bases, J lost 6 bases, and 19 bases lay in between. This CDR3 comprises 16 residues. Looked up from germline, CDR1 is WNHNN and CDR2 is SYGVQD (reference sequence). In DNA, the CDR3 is TGCGCCAGCAGTGAGAACCGGGAGTGTTGTGGTGATGGCTACACCTTC. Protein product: CASSENRECCGDGYTF.

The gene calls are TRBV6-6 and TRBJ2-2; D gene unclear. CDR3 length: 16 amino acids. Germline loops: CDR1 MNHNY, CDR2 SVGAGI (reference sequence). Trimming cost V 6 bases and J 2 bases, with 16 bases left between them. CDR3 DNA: TGTGCCAGCAGCTTACAAGACATGGACAACACCGGGGAGCTGTTTTTT. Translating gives CASSLQDMDNTGELFF.

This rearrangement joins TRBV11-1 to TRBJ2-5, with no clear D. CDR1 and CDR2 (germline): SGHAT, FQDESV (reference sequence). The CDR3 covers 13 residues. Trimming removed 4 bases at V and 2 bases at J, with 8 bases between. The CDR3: CASSWQLQETQYF. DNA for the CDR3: TGTGCCAGCAGCTGGCAGCTGCAAGAGACCCAGTACTTC. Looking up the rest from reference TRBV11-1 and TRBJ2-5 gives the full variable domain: EAEVAQSPRYKITEKSQAVAFWCDPISGHATLYWYRQILGQGPELLVQFQDESVVDDSQLPKDRFSAERLKGVDSTLKIQPAELGDSAMYLCASSWQLQETQYFGPGTRLLVL.

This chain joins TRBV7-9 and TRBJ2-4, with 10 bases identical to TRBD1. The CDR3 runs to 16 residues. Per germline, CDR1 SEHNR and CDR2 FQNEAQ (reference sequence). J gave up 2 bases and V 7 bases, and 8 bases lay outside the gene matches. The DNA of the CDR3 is TGTGCCAGCACCTACGGGACAGGGGAATCCAAAAACATTCAGTACTTC. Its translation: CASTYGTGESKNIQYF.

The CDR3 DNA reads TGTGCCAGCAGCTTAGGAGGGATAGCGGGGGGGTACGAGCAGTACTTC. This codes for CASSLGGIAGGYEQYF. The chain links TRBV7-2 to TRBJ2-7, with TRBD2 identical over 11 bases. Trimming removed 1 base from V and 4 bases from J; junction bases left unmatched: 6. Germline V lookup: CDR1 SGHTA, CDR2 FQGNSA. The CDR3 loop spans 16 amino acids. Supplemented by reference TRBV7-2 and TRBJ2-7, the full variable domain reads GAGVSQSPSNKVTEKGKDVELRCDPISGHTALYWYRQSLGQGLEFLIYFQGNSAPDKSGLPSDRFSAERTGGSVSTLTIQRTQQEDSAVYLCASSLGGIAGGYEQYFGPGTRLTVT.

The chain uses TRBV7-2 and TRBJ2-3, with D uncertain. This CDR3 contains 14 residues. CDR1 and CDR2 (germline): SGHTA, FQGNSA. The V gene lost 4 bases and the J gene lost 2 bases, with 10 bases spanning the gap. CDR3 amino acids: CASSSLPDTDTQYF. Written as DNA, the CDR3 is TGTGCCAGCAGCTCCCTACCCGACACAGATACGCAGTATTTT. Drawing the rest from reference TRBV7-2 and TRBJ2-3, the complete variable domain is GAGVSQSPSNKVTEKGKDVELRCDPISGHTALYWYRQSLGQGLEFLIYFQGNSAPDKSGLPSDRFSAERTGGSVSTLTIQRTQQEDSAVYLCASSSLPDTDTQYFGPGTRLTVL.

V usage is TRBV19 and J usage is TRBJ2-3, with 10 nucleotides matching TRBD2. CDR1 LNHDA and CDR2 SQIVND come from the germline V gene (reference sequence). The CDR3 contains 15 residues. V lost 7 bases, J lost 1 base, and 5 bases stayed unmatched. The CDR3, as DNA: TGTGCCAGTAATTACCTAGCGGGGGGCACAGATACGCAGTATTTT. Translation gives CASNYLAGGTDTQYF.

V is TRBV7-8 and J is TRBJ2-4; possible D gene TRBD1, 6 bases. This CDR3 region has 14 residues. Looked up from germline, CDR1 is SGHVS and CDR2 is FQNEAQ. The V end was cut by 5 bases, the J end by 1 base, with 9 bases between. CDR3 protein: CASSRTGAKNIQYF. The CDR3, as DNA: TGTGCCAGCAGCCGAACAGGGGCCAAAAACATTCAGTACTTC.

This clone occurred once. The CDR3 reads CASSRGRTSSYEQYF. The CDR3 coding sequence is TGTGCCAGCAGCCGTGGAAGGACGAGCTCCTACGAGCAGTACTTC. This chain joins TRBV7-9 and TRBJ2-7; no firm D call. The CDR3 runs to 15 residues. The germline gives CDR1 SEHNR, CDR2 FQNEAQ (reference sequence). V dropped 5 bases and J dropped 0 bases, with 14 bases sitting between them.

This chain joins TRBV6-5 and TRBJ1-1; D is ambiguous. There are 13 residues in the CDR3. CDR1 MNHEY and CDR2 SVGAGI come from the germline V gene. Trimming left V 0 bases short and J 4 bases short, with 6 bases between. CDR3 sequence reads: CASSYSVSTEAFF. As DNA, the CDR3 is TGTGCCAGCAGTTACTCGGTGAGCACTGAAGCTTTCTTT.

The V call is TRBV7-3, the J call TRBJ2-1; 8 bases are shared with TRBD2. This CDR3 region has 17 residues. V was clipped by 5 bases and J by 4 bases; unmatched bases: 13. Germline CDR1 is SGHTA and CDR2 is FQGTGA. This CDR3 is CASSPNPLASGYNEQFF. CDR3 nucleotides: TGTGCCAGCAGCCCAAACCCCCTGGCTAGCGGGTACAATGAGCAGTTCTTC. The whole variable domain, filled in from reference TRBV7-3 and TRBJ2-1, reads GAGVSQTPSNKVTEKGKYVELRCDPISGHTALYWYRQSLGQGPEFLIYFQGTGAADDSGLPNDRFFAVRPEGSVSTLKIQRTERGDSAVYLCASSPNPLASGYNEQFFGPGTRLTVL.

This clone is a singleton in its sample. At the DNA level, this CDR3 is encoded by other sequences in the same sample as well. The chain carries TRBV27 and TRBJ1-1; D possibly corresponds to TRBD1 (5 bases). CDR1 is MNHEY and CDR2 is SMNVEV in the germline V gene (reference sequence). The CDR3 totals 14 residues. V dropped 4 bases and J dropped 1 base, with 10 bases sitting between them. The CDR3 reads CASSYGTGNTEAFF. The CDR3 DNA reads TGTGCCAGCAGTTACGGAACAGGGAACACTGAAGCTTTCTTT.

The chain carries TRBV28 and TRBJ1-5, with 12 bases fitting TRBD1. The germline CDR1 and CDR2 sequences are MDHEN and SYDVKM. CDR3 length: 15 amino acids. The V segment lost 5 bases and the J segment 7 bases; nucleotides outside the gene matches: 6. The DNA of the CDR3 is TGTGCCAGCAGTCCGGGACAGGGGGCTTTACAGCCCCAGCATTTT. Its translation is CASSPGQGALQPQHF.